This T cell receptor (beta chain) was retrieved from a study of T-cell memory formation after mild COVID-19. Findings and caveats of the study: Contracting clones, day 15 to 85, had balanced CD4/CD8, and later expanders favored CD4+. For second-wave clones that peaked at day 37, SARS-CoV-2 specificity went unverified.

Via MiXCR, TCRdb re-called the 5' RACE reads, giving one row per CDR3 protein. The profile shows approximately 260,000 distinct CDR3 sequences, 15% to 20% of them singletons. This clonotype was counted once. Its antigen is not identified. V was pared by 5 bases and J by 2 bases, with 21 bases between. Germline-derived CDR1 and CDR2 are SGHTA and FQGNSA. This CDR3 is 17 amino acids long. J is TRBJ1-2 and V is TRBV7-2; tentative D call: TRBD1 (6 bases). The receptor was derived from a young man who had mild COVID-19 (a few samples of this study predate the infection). Cell type and time point are not known. Sequencing was done on a sample of PBMCs or a T cell subset sorted from them (not recorded which). CDR3 in amino acids: CASSPRRVEGGNYGYTF. Written as DNA, the CDR3 is TGTGCCAGCAGCCCCCGCCGGGTGGAGGGGGGAAACTATGGCTACACCTTC. Full variable domain (missing parts from reference TRBV7-2 and TRBJ1-2): GAGVSQSPSNKVTEKGKDVELRCDPISGHTALYWYRQSLGQGLEFLIYFQGNSAPDKSGLPSDRFSAERTGGSVSTLTIQRTQQEDSAVYLCASSPRRVEGGNYGYTFGSGTRLTVV.